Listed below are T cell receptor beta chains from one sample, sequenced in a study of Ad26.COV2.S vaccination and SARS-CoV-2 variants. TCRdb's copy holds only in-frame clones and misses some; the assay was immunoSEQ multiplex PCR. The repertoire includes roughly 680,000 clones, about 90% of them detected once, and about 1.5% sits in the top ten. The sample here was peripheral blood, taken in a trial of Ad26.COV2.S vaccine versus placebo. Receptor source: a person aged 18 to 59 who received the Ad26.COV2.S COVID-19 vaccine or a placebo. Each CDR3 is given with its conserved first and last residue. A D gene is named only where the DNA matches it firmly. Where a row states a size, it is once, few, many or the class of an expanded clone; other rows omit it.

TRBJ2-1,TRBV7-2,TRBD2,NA,TGTGCCAGCAGCTTAAGTGGTGGGGGGGCCTACAATGAGCAGTTCTTC,CASSLSGGGAYNEQFF
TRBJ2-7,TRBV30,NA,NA,TGTGCCTGGAGTGTGACAGCGCACGAGCAGTACTTC,CAWSVTAHEQYF
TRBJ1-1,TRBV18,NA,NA,TGTGCCAGCTCACCTGAGGGGGGTAAAAGTGAAGCTTTCTTT,CASSPEGGKSEAFF
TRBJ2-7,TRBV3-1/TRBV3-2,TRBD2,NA,TGTGCCAGCAGCCAAACTAGCGGGACCTACGAGCAGTACTTC,CASSQTSGTYEQYF
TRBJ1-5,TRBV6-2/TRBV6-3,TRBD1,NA,TGTGCCAGCAGCTCCCGGACAGGGGTTGTGAATCAGCCCCAGCATTTT,CASSSRTGVVNQPQHF
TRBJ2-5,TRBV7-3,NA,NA,TGTGCCAGCAGCTTCCAGGGGTCCGGGGAGACCCAGTACTTC,CASSFQGSGETQYF
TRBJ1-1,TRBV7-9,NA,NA,TGTGCCAGCAGCTTGATTGGAGACACTGAAGCTTTCTTT,CASSLIGDTEAFF
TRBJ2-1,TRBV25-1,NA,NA,TGTGCCAGCAGGGACACATACAATGAGCAGTTCTTC,CASRDTYNEQFF
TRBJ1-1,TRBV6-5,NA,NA,TGTGCCAGCAGTTATAAGGGGCGCAAGGGGGCTGAAGCTTTCTTT,CASSYKGRKGAEAFF
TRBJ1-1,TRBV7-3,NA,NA,TGTGCCAGCAGCTTAAGTGAGGGTAGCACTGAAGCTTTCTTT,CASSLSEGSTEAFF
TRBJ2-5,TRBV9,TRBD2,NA,TGTGCCAGCAGCCCAGGGACTAGCCGAGAGACCCAGTACTTC,CASSPGTSRETQYF
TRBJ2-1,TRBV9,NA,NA,TGTGCCAGCAGCGTAGGGGCTAGCTCTAATGAGCAGTTCTTC,CASSVGASSNEQFF
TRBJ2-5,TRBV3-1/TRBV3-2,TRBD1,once,TGTGCCAGCAGCCAAGTTCATAGCCGCTCCAGGACAGGGTCGGCGGAGACCCAGTACTTC,CASSQVHSRSRTGSAETQYF
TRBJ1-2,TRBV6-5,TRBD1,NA,TGTGCCAGCAGTACGGGGACAGGGACCTTCTATGGCTACACCTTC,CASSTGTGTFYGYTF
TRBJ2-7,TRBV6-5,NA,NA,TGTGCCAGCACCATCAGACTAGGCTCCTACGAGCAGTACTTC,CASTIRLGSYEQYF
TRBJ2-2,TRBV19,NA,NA,TGTGCCAGTAGAAGCGGAGCGAACACCGGGGAGCTGTTTTTT,CASRSGANTGELFF
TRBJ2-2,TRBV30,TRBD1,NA,TGTGCCATCCGGACAGGGGAGGTCACCGGGGAGCTGTTTTTT,CAIRTGEVTGELFF
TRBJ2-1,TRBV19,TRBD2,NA,TGTGCCAGTAGCGTCACTAGCGGGGGAACGAATGAGCAGTTCTTC,CASSVTSGGTNEQFF
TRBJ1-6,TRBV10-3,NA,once,TGTGCCATCAGTGTGGGCCTGGGGGGCGCTAATTCACCCCTCCACTTT,CAISVGLGGANSPLHF
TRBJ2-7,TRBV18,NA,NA,TGTGCCAGCTCACCGGAACCAGGAACGGCCTACGAGCAGTACTTC,CASSPEPGTAYEQYF
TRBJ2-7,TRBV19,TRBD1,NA,TGTGCCAGTAGGAACTCGGGACAGCCCTACGAGCAGTACTTC,CASRNSGQPYEQYF
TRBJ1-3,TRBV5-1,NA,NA,TGCGCCAGCAGCGCTGGGGTGGGACCTGGAAACACCATATATTTT,CASSAGVGPGNTIYF
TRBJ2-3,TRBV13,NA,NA,TGTGCCAGCAGCTTAGGGGGGGCCGCTAGCGACCCCACAGATACGCAGTATTTT,CASSLGGAASDPTDTQYF
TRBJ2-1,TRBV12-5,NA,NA,TGTGCTAGTGGTTTAACCGAGTACAATGAGCAGTTCTTC,CASGLTEYNEQFF
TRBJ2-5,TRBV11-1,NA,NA,TGTGCCAGCAGCTTCCGAACAGGGTTGCAAGAGACCCAGTACTTC,CASSFRTGLQETQYF